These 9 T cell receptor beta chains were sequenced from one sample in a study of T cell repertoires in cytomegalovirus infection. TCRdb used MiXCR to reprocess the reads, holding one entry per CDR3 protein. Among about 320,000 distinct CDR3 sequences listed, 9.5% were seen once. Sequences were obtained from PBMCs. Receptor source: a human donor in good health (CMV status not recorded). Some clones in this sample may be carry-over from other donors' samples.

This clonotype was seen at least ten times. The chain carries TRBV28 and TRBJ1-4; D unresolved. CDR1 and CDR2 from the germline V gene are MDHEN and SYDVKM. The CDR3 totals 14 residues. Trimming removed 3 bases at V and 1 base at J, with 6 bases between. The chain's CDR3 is CASSLEGTNEKLFF. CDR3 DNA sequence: TGTGCCAGCAGTTTGGAGGGAACTAATGAAAAACTGTTTTTT.

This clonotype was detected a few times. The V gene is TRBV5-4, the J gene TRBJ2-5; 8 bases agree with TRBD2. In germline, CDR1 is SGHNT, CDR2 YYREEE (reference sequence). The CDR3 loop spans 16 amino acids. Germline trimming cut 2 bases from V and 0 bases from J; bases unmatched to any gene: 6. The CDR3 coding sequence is TGTGCCAGCAGCTTAGGAGCGGGGGCCAACCAAGAGACCCAGTACTTC. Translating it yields CASSLGAGANQETQYF.

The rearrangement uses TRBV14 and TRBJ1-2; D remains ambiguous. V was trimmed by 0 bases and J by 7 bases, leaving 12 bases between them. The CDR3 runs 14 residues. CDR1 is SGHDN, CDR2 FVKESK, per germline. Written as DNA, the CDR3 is TGTGCCAGCAGCCAAGATTCAGTGGGGAGTGGCTACACCTTC. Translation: CASSQDSVGSGYTF. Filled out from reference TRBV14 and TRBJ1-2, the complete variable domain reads EAGVTQFPSHSVIEKGQTVTLRCDPISGHDNLYWYRRVMGKEIKFLLHFVKESKQDESGMPNNRFLAERTGGTYSTLKVQPAELEDSGVYFCASSQDSVGSGYTFGSGTRLTVV.

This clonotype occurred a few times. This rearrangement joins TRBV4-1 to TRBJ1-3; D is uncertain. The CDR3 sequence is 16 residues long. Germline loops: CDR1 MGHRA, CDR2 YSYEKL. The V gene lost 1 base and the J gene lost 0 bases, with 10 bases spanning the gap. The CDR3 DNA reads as TGCGCCAGCAGCCAAGCCGCCTTCCTCTCTGGAAACACCATATATTTT. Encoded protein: CASSQAAFLSGNTIYF.

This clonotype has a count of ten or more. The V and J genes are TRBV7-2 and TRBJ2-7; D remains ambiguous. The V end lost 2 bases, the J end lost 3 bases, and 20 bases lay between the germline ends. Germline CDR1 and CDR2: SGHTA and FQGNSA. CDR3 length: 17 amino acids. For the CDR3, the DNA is TGTGCCAGCAGCTTAACGCCTGGGTCCCTCCTGGGCTACGAGCAGTACTTC. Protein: CASSLTPGSLLGYEQYF.

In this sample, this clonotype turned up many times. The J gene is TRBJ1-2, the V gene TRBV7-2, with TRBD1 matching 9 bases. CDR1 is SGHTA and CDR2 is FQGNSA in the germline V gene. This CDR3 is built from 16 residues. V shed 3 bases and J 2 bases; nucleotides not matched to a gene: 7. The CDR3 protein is CASSFLRDRENYGYTF. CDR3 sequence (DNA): TGTGCCAGCAGCTTCCTCCGGGACAGGGAAAACTATGGCTACACCTTC.

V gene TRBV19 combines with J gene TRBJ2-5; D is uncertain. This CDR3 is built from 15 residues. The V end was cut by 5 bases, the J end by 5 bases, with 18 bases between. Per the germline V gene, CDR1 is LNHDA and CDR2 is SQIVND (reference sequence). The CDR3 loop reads CASSSIASNPETQYF. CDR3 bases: TGTGCCAGTAGTTCGATCGCAAGCAACCCCGAGACCCAGTACTTC.

CDR3 sequence (DNA): TGCGCCAGCAAGACCACCGAGGGCCCCCAGACTGAAGCTTTCTTT. Translated: CASKTTEGPQTEAFF. The chain recombines TRBV4-1 with TRBJ1-1; the D is unclear. The V end lost 7 bases, the J end lost 5 bases, and 20 bases lay between the germline ends. CDR3 length: 15 amino acids. Germline CDR1 MGHRA, CDR2 YSYEKL.

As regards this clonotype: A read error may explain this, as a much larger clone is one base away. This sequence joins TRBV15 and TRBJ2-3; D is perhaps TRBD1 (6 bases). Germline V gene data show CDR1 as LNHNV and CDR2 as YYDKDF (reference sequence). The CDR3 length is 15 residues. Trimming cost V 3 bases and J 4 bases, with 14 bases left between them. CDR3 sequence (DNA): TGTGCCACCAGCAGCTCAGGGGACCCGCCAGATACGCAGTATTTT. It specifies CATSSSGDPPDTQYF.